Listed below are T cell receptor beta chains from one sample, sequenced in a study of blood T cell repertoires in COVID-19. Assay: immunoSEQ multiplex PCR; the TCRdb copy retains only in-frame clones and omits some. In the table there are under 60,000 clones, 65% to 80% of which are singletons. Sequences were obtained from peripheral blood. The receptors were sampled from a human donor with active or convalescent COVID-19. The donor label of this sample is uncertain. Each CDR3 is given with its conserved first and last residue. The D gene is left open where the match is weak. Clone size is shown for a subset of rows, as once, few, many or a class of expanded clone.

TRBV2,.,TRBJ1-3,once,TGTGCCAGCAGCCTTCAGCGGAGCTCTGGAAACACCATATATTTT,CASSLQRSSGNTIYF
TRBV3-1/TRBV3-2,.,TRBJ1-5,once,TGTGCCAGCAGCGTACGGGGGGAGAATCAGCCCCAGCATTTT,CASSVRGENQPQHF
TRBV6-5,TRBD2,TRBJ2-3,.,TGTGCCAGCAGGCTCATAGCGGGACGGGCAGATACGCAGTATTTT,CASRLIAGRADTQYF
TRBV7-9,TRBD1,TRBJ1-6,.,TGTGCCAGCAGCGGCGGGACAGGGGGCGTGAATTCACCCCTCCACTTT,CASSGGTGGVNSPLHF
TRBV6-4,TRBD2,TRBJ2-3,.,TGTGCCAGCGGCCCGGGGGGGAGCGGTTCAGATACGCAGTATTTT,CASGPGGSGSDTQYF
TRBV11-1,TRBD1,TRBJ1-6,.,TGTGCCAGCAGTCGAGGGACAGAAGCACCCCTCCACTTT,CASSRGTEAPLHF
TRBV2,TRBD1,TRBJ2-1,.,TGTGCCAGCCGACAGGGTGATAATGAGCAGTTCTTC,CASRQGDNEQFF
TRBV9,TRBD1,TRBJ1-6,once,TGTGCCAGCAGCGGGACAGGGGGCAGGGGTTCACCCCTCCACTTT,CASSGTGGRGSPLHF
TRBV12-3/TRBV12-4,.,TRBJ1-1,few,TGTGCCAGCAGTTTAACCAGTTCGGCTTTCTTT,CASSLTSSAFF
TRBV11-2,.,TRBJ2-1,few,TGTGCCAGCAGCTCCCGTTTAGGATCGGGGGTGGACAATGAGCAGTTCTTC,CASSSRLGSGVDNEQFF
TRBV5-1,.,TRBJ1-1,.,TGCGCCAGCTGTCCCGACACGTACACTGAAGCTTTCTTT,CASCPDTYTEAFF
TRBV7-6,TRBD1,TRBJ1-5,few,TGTGCCAGCAGCCTAGGACAGGGGGCTTATCAGCCCCAGCATTTT,CASSLGQGAYQPQHF
TRBV5-6,.,TRBJ1-3,few,TGTGCCAGCAGCTTGGTAGGGCGGGGCGCGAGGGGAAACACCATATATTTT,CASSLVGRGARGNTIYF
TRBV5-6,.,TRBJ1-1,.,TGTGCCAGCAGCTTTGGGAGGGGGACTGAAGCTTTCTTT,CASSFGRGTEAFF
TRBV6-5,TRBD2,TRBJ2-3,once,TGTGCCAGCAGCGGAACTAGCGGGGATACGCAGTATTTT,CASSGTSGDTQYF
TRBV9,.,TRBJ2-1,once,TGTGCCAGCAGCGTAGGTACGGGATTTAATGAGCAGTTCTTC,CASSVGTGFNEQFF
TRBV4-3,.,TRBJ2-7,.,TGCGCCAGCAGCCAAGAGGAAGCTGGAGGCTACGAGCAGTACTTC,CASSQEEAGGYEQYF
TRBV28,.,TRBJ2-6,.,TGTGCCAGCAGCGTCAACGGAGCTGGGGCCAACGTCCTGACTTTC,CASSVNGAGANVLTF
TRBV5-6,TRBD1,TRBJ1-4,.,TGTGCCAGCAGTCTGACAGGGCAAGCGTTAGAAAAACTGTTTTTT,CASSLTGQALEKLFF
TRBV5-6,.,TRBJ2-3,.,TGTGCCAGCAGCCAGAGGGCGCCAGATACGCAGTATTTT,CASSQRAPDTQYF
TRBV28,.,TRBJ1-2,.,TGTGCCAGCAGCTTGACAGTCTATGGCTACACCTTC,CASSLTVYGYTF
TRBV11-3,TRBD1,TRBJ1-6,.,TGTGCCAGCAGCGCGACAGGGACCAATAATTCACCCCTCCACTTT,CASSATGTNNSPLHF
TRBV19,.,TRBJ2-1,.,TGTGCCAGTAGGGGCGGGACCTCCTACAATGAGCAGTTCTTC,CASRGGTSYNEQFF
TRBV28,TRBD1,TRBJ2-1,.,TGTGCCAGCACCTCGGGACAGGGGTCCTACAATGAGCAGTTCTTC,CASTSGQGSYNEQFF
TRBV21-1,.,TRBJ1-1,many,TGTGCCGGGGTGGACAGGGAGTCCCTTGAAGCTTTCTTT,CAGVDRESLEAFF
TRBV2,.,TRBJ2-7,few,TGTGCCAGCACGGGGGAGGAATTAGGCGAGCAGTACTTC,CASTGEELGEQYF
TRBV14,.,TRBJ1-3,.,TGTGCCAGCAGCCAAGGGGCCGGAAACACCATATATTTT,CASSQGAGNTIYF
TRBV5-1,.,TRBJ2-1,.,TGCGCCAGCACCTTAGCCCTTGGCTCCTACAATGAGCAGTTCTTC,CASTLALGSYNEQFF
TRBV27,TRBD1,TRBJ1-3,.,TGTGCCAGCAGTCGGGACAGAATAGGAAACACCATATATTTT,CASSRDRIGNTIYF
TRBV4-1,.,TRBJ2-2,.,TGCGCCAGCAGCCAGGAGGACAGCTTCACCGGGGAGCTGTTTTTT,CASSQEDSFTGELFF
TRBV7-6,TRBD1,TRBJ1-1,.,TGTGCCAGCAGCGATCGGGACAGGGACACTGAAGCTTTCTTT,CASSDRDRDTEAFF
TRBV2,.,TRBJ1-5,.,TGTGCCAGCAGTGAAGCCCGGACATCCCACGGTCAGCCCCAGCATTTT,CASSEARTSHGQPQHF
TRBV28,.,TRBJ1-2,.,TGTGCCAGCAGTCTACTGACGGAGGGGGGCTACACCTTC,CASSLLTEGGYTF
TRBV11-2,.,TRBJ1-1,many,TGTGCCAGCAGCTTCGGAGGCGGGAACACTGAAGCTTTCTTT,CASSFGGGNTEAFF
TRBV10-2,.,TRBJ2-1,.,TGCGCCAGCAGTGAGTCCCCTGTCAGTATTGATGAGCAGTTCTTC,CASSESPVSIDEQFF
TRBV6-5,TRBD1,TRBJ2-7,.,TGTGCCAGCGAGGACAGGGGGTTCTCCTACGAGCAGTACTTC,CASEDRGFSYEQYF
TRBV24-1,TRBD1,TRBJ1-2,.,TGTGCCACCAGTGATTTTACAGGGGATGGCTACACCTTC,CATSDFTGDGYTF
TRBV2,TRBD1,TRBJ1-5,.,TGTGCCAGCTTCCCGGGACAGGGGAGCAATCAGCCCCAGCATTTT,CASFPGQGSNQPQHF
TRBV5-6,TRBD2,TRBJ2-3,.,TGTGCCAGCAGGAGGAGCGGGAGCCCCGGTACGCAGTATTTT,CASRRSGSPGTQYF
TRBV2,.,TRBJ2-7,.,TGTGCCAGCAGTGAATTATCGAGTTCCTACGAGCAGTACTTC,CASSELSSSYEQYF
TRBV4-2,TRBD1,TRBJ1-1,.,TGTGCCAGCAGCCAAGATCAGGGGGTCAAACACACTGAAGCTTTCTTT,CASSQDQGVKHTEAFF
TRBV7-6,TRBD2,TRBJ2-1,.,TGTGCCAGCAGCTCGAGGACTAGCCGCCCCAATGAGCAGTTCTTC,CASSSRTSRPNEQFF
TRBV27,TRBD2,TRBJ2-1,.,TGTGCCAGCAGTACTCTAGCGGGAAGATCCAATGAGCAGTTCTTC,CASSTLAGRSNEQFF